This paragraph covers one T cell receptor beta chain sequence. Here immunoSEQ multiplex PCR was the method, and the copy in TCRdb shows in-frame clones only, minus some. The table has under 100,000 clones, 94% seen once. This record belongs to a study of technical replicates of blood from a handful of donors. With 5 bases clipped from V and 4 bases from J, the junction kept 16 bases outside the gene matches. This CDR3 has 18 residues. The germline V gene encodes CDR1 SGHTA and CDR2 FQGNSA. V and J are TRBV7-2 and TRBJ1-2; 10 bases match TRBD1. Sequencing was carried out using T cells isolated from PBMCs. The receptor was derived from a human donor in good health. The CDR3: CASSLLGDRGGLTYGYTF. As DNA, the CDR3 is TGTGCCAGCAGCCTGCTCGGGGACAGGGGAGGGTTGACCTATGGCTACACCTTC. The entire variable domain, with the rest obtained from reference TRBV7-2 and TRBJ1-2, is as follows: GAGVSQSPSNKVTEKGKDVELRCDPISGHTALYWYRQSLGQGLEFLIYFQGNSAPDKSGLPSDRFSAERTGGSVSTLTIQRTQQEDSAVYLCASSLLGDRGGLTYGYTFGSGTRLTVV.